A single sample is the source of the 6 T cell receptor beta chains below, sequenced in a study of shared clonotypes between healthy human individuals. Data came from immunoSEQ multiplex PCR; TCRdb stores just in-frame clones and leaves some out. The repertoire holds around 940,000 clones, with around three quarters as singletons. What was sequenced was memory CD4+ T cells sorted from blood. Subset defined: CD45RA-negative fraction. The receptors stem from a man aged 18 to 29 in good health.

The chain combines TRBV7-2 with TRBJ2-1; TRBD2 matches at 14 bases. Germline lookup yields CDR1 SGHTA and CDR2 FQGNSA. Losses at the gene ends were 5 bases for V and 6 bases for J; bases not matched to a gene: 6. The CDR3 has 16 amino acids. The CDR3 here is CASSPGLAGAGNEQFF. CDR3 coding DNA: TGTGCCAGCAGCCCGGGACTAGCGGGAGCGGGCAATGAGCAGTTCTTC.

In nucleotides, the CDR3 is TGTGCCAGCAGCTCGACAGGGGGCTCCTACGAGCAGTACTTC. Protein product: CASSSTGGSYEQYF. The chain is built from TRBV11-3 and TRBJ2-7; 9 bases fit TRBD1. The CDR3 is 14 amino acids. Germline CDR1 and CDR2: SGHNT and YENEEA. The V segment lost 4 bases and the J segment 0 bases; nucleotides outside the gene matches: 1.

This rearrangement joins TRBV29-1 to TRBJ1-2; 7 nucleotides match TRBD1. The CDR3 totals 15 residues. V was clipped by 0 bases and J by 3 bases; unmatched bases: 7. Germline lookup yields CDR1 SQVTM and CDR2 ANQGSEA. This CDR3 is CSVEDPDRDHYGYTF. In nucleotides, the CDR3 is TGCAGCGTTGAAGACCCCGACAGGGATCACTATGGCTACACCTTC.

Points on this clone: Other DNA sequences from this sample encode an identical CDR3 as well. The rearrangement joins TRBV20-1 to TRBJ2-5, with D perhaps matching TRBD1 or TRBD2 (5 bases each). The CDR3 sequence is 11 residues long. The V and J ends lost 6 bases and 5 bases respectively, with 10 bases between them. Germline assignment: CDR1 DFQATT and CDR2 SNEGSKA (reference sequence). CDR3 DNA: TGCAGTGCCGGAGAGGGGGAGACCCAGTACTTC. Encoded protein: CSAGEGETQYF.

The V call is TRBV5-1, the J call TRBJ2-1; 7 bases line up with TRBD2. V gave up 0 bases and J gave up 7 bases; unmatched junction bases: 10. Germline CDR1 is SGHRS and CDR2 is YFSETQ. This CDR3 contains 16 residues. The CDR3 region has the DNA TGCGCCAGCAGCTTGGACTCCGCAGGGAGGGGTAATGAGCAGTTCTTC. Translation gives CASSLDSAGRGNEQFF.

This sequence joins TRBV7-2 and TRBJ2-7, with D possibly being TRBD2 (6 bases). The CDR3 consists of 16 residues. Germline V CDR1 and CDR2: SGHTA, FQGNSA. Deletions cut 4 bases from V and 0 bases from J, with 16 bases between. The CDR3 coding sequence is TGTGCCAGCAGCTCTGGGCGGGACGTTAGCTCCTACGAGCAGTACTTC. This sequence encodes CASSSGRDVSSYEQYF.